This entry concerns a single TCR beta chain. This entry belongs to a study of blood T cell repertoires in COVID-19. Germline V gene lookup returns CDR1 LNHDA and CDR2 SQIVND (reference sequence). This CDR3 contains 13 residues. V was clipped by 3 bases and J by 1 base, with 6 bases between them. Assay used: immunoSEQ multiplex PCR; TCRdb lists only in-frame clones, some missing. The sample has approximately 200,000 clones; 80% are singletons. In terms of age and location, participants ranged from roughly 18 to 90 years and lived in approximately 26 US areas. The chain employs TRBV19 and TRBJ2-5; D might be TRBD1 (5 bases). The clonotype was recovered from a woman aged 40 to 49 with acute COVID-19. The specimen sequenced was PBMCs or T cells enriched from blood (not recorded which). The CDR3 loop is CASSMTVQETQYF. As DNA, the CDR3 is TGTGCCAGTAGTATGACAGTCCAAGAGACCCAGTACTTC.